The 21 T cell receptor beta chains reported below all come from one sample, sequenced in a study of blood T cell repertoires in COVID-19. Profiled with immunoSEQ multiplex PCR; TCRdb holds only in-frame clones, not every one. The sample records just under 350,000 clones, 87% being singletons. Source material: peripheral blood. These receptors all stem from a woman aged 50 to 60 with COVID-19, enrolled during active disease.

V and J are TRBV11-2 and TRBJ2-3; TRBD2 might be the D (6 bases). CDR3 length: 16 residues. The germline gives CDR1 SGHAT, CDR2 FQNNGV. Trimming took 3 bases from V and 4 from J, leaving 17 bases between them. CDR3 residues: CASSFAGGQRADTQYF. CDR3 bases: TGTGCCAGCAGCTTTGCAGGAGGGCAAAGGGCAGATACGCAGTATTTT.

The chain links TRBV18 to TRBJ1-5, with 9 nucleotides matching TRBD1. The CDR3 is 15 amino acids. The V gene's germline CDR1 is KGHSH and CDR2 LQKENI. V shed 3 bases, J shed 6 bases, and the junction held 6 bases outside the gene matches. The CDR3 is CASSPDRGVVQPQHF. The CDR3, as DNA: TGTGCCAGCTCACCGGACAGGGGAGTCGTTCAGCCCCAGCATTTT.

This clone was detected a few times. The J gene is TRBJ2-7, the V gene TRBV5-6; 9 nucleotides agree with TRBD2. The CDR3 is 13 residues long. Germline values: CDR1 SGHDT, CDR2 YYEEEE. Trimming took 2 bases from V and 5 from J; bases not matched to a gene: 2. The CDR3 nucleotides are TGTGCCAGCAGCTTACTAGCGGGCCACGAGCAGTACTTC. It encodes CASSLLAGHEQYF.

The chain uses TRBV7-2 and TRBJ2-7, with 10 positions matching TRBD2. V lost 2 bases and J lost 0; bases outside the gene matches: 13. CDR3 length equals 19 residues. CDR1 is SGHTA, CDR2 FQGNSA, per germline. CDR3 DNA sequence: TGTGCCAGCAGCTTACTCGCGTCACCGAGACTAGCGGGCTCCTACGAGCAGTACTTC. Protein sequence: CASSLLASPRLAGSYEQYF.

The rearrangement links TRBV19 to TRBJ1-1; no firm D call. The CDR3 sequence is 14 residues long. V shed 6 bases and J shed 0 bases, with 11 bases lying between them. The V gene's germline CDR1 is LNHDA and CDR2 SQIVND (reference sequence). CDR3 protein: CASRHPRVNTEAFF. As DNA, the CDR3 is TGTGCCAGTAGACACCCCCGGGTGAACACTGAAGCTTTCTTT.

The rearrangement links TRBV30 to TRBJ1-1; D gene unclear. Germline lookup yields CDR1 GTSNPN and CDR2 SVGIG (reference sequence). The CDR3 runs 13 residues. Between the trimmed V and J ends, which lost 0 bases and 5 bases, there was a span of 10 bases. DNA of the CDR3: TGTGCCTGGAGTGTACATCTTGGTACTGAAGCTTTCTTT. Its protein is CAWSVHLGTEAFF.

In its sample, this clone was seen once. Here the CDR3 reads CASSRDTEAFF. CDR3 sequence (DNA): TGTGCCAGCTCCCGGGACACTGAAGCTTTCTTT. This chain joins TRBV18 and TRBJ1-1, with D hard to call. Germline V CDR1 and CDR2: KGHSH, LQKENI. This CDR3 region has 11 residues. V was cut by 6 bases and J by 3 bases, with 5 bases left in between. Drawing the rest from reference TRBV18 and TRBJ1-1, the complete variable domain is NAGVMQNPRHLVRRRGQEARLRCSPMKGHSHVYWYRQLPEEGLKFMVYLQKENIIDESGMPKERFSAEFPKEGPSILRIQQVVRGDSAAYFCASSRDTEAFFGQGTRLTVV.

This chain joins TRBV24-1 and TRBJ1-5; TRBD1 agrees at 10 bases. The trim removed 5 bases at V and 1 base at J, leaving 4 bases unmatched. The CDR3 is 16 amino acids. CDR1 is KGHDR, CDR2 SFDVKD, per germline. CDR3: CATSGTTGGSNQPQHF. The CDR3 DNA is TGTGCCACCAGTGGCACGACAGGGGGCAGCAATCAGCCCCAGCATTTT.

The V gene is TRBV5-1, the J gene TRBJ2-7; D possibly corresponds to TRBD2 (6 bases). There are 14 residues in the CDR3. Germline CDR1 and CDR2: SGHRS and YFSETQ. The V end lost 7 bases, the J end lost 3 bases, and 17 bases lay between the germline ends. This chain's CDR3 is CASRIGGTFYEQYF. CDR3 nucleotide sequence: TGCGCCAGCCGAATAGGTGGGACTTTCTACGAGCAGTACTTC. Filled out from reference TRBV5-1 and TRBJ2-7, the complete variable domain reads KAGVTQTPRYLIKTRGQQVTLSCSPISGHRSVSWYQQTPGQGLQFLFEYFSETQRNKGNFPGRFSGRQFSNSRSEMNVSTLELGDSALYLCASRIGGTFYEQYFGPGTRLTVT.

The chain joins TRBV30 to TRBJ2-7; 10 bases line up with TRBD2. Per germline, CDR1 GTSNPN and CDR2 SVGIG (reference sequence). The CDR3 runs 13 residues. V lost 3 bases to trimming and J lost 7 bases; unmatched junction nucleotides: 6. In DNA form, the CDR3 reads TGTGCCTGGAGAATAGCGGGAGGTAGTGAGCAGTACTTC. This translates into CAWRIAGGSEQYF. Drawing the rest from reference TRBV30 and TRBJ2-7, the complete variable domain is SQTIHQWPATLVQPVGSPLSLECTVEGTSNPNLYWYRQAAGRGLQLLFYSVGIGQISSEVPQNLSASRPQDRQFILSSKKLLLSDSGFYLCAWRIAGGSEQYFGPGTRLTVT.

This chain links TRBV7-2 with TRBJ1-1, with no clear D. Germline V lookup: CDR1 SGHTA, CDR2 FQGNSA. Trimming shortened V by 10 bases and J by 0 bases, and 9 bases separated the two germline ends. There are 12 residues in the CDR3. In nucleotides, the CDR3 is TGTGCCAACTGGAGGTTGAACACTGAAGCTTTCTTT. Protein product: CANWRLNTEAFF.

The CDR3 protein is CASSEHGNTEAFF. For the CDR3, the DNA is TGTGCCAGCAGTGAACACGGGAACACTGAAGCTTTCTTT. V gene TRBV6-1 combines with J gene TRBJ1-1, with no clear D. The CDR3 is made up of 13 amino acids. Trimming cost V 2 bases and J 1 base, with 5 bases left between them. The germline gives CDR1 MNHNS, CDR2 SASEGT.

The rearrangement uses TRBV5-1 and TRBJ1-4, with D unclear. V gave up 0 bases and J gave up 2 bases, with 8 bases separating them. The CDR3 consists of 15 residues. The germline V gene has CDR1 SGHRS and CDR2 YFSETQ. CDR3 coding DNA: TGCGCCAGCAGCTTGGGGCAGGCCACTAATGAAAAACTGTTTTTT. This gives the protein CASSLGQATNEKLFF. The whole variable domain, filled in from reference TRBV5-1 and TRBJ1-4, reads KAGVTQTPRYLIKTRGQQVTLSCSPISGHRSVSWYQQTPGQGLQFLFEYFSETQRNKGNFPGRFSGRQFSNSRSEMNVSTLELGDSALYLCASSLGQATNEKLFFGSGTQLSVL.

The rearrangement links TRBV15 to TRBJ1-6, with TRBD1 as a possible D gene (5 bases). This CDR3 comprises 15 residues. Germline V CDR1 and CDR2: LNHNV, YYDKDF (reference sequence). V was trimmed by 6 bases and J by 0 bases, leaving 9 bases between them. The CDR3, as DNA: TGTGCCACCAGACAGGCGACCTCCTATAATTCACCCCTCCACTTT. This codes for CATRQATSYNSPLHF.

The gene calls are TRBV27 and TRBJ2-1; 12 bases fit TRBD2. CDR1 and CDR2 from the germline V gene are MNHEY and SMNVEV (reference sequence). V was clipped by 3 bases and J by 8 bases; unmatched bases: 5. CDR3 length: 15 amino acids. CDR3 in amino acids: CASSFRTSGNYEQFF. Here the CDR3 DNA reads TGTGCCAGCAGTTTCAGGACTAGCGGGAACTATGAGCAGTTCTTC.

As for this clone: Other DNA sequences in the sample encode the same CDR3. J is TRBJ1-1 and V is TRBV6-5, with TRBD1 as a possible D gene (5 bases). Germline-derived CDR1 and CDR2 are MNHEY and SVGAGI. V lost 6 bases, J lost 4 bases, and 9 bases lay in between. The CDR3 is 12 residues long. The DNA for the CDR3 is TGTGCCAGCAGCAGGGTTGGCACTGAAGCTTTCTTT. Protein product: CASSRVGTEAFF.

V is TRBV24-1 and J is TRBJ2-2; no definite D call. Per the germline V gene, CDR1 is KGHDR and CDR2 is SFDVKD. The V and J ends lost 4 bases and 1 base respectively, with 21 bases between them. CDR3 length equals 19 residues. The CDR3 bases are TGTGCCACCAGTGAGAGGAACGGTGATGTTCCTCTGAACACCGGGGAGCTGTTTTTT. It translates to CATSERNGDVPLNTGELFF.

This clone has only a few counts. The rearrangement uses TRBV9 and TRBJ2-2, with 11 bases that match TRBD2. With 1 base clipped from V and 6 bases from J, the junction kept 5 bases outside the gene matches. CDR1 SGDLS and CDR2 YYNGEE come from the germline V gene. The CDR3 sequence is 16 residues long. CDR3 sequence (DNA): TGTGCCAGCAGCGTAATTAGTAGCGGGAGGGCCGGGGAGCTGTTTTTT. It encodes CASSVISSGRAGELFF.

This chain connects TRBV29-1 to TRBJ2-1; weak D call: TRBD1 (5 bases). Germline V gene lookup returns CDR1 SQVTM and CDR2 ANQGSEA. This CDR3 contains 14 residues. CDR3 DNA sequence: TGCAACATACGGACAAAGGGTGGGTACAATGAGCAGTTCTTC. It yields the protein CNIRTKGGYNEQFF.

V gene TRBV15 combines with J gene TRBJ2-7; the match to TRBD1 covers 8 bases. The CDR3 consists of 14 residues. CDR1 LNHNV and CDR2 YYDKDF come from the germline V gene (reference sequence). J lost 2 bases, V lost 3 bases, and 3 bases had no gene match. The CDR3 sequence: CATSRDRAAYEQYF. In DNA, the CDR3 is TGTGCCACCAGCAGGGACAGGGCCGCCTACGAGCAGTACTTC.

The V gene is TRBV19, the J gene TRBJ1-5; 8 bases are a match to TRBD1. There are 15 residues in the CDR3. V lost 7 bases and J lost 4; bases outside the gene matches: 9. Germline-derived CDR1 and CDR2 are LNHDA and SQIVND (reference sequence). The CDR3 coding sequence is TGTGCCAGTAACGAGGGGGACAGGCGGAATCAGCCCCAGCATTTT. Translated: CASNEGDRRNQPQHF.